The sequence of this T cell receptor beta chain was determined in a study of cytomegalovirus exposure and HLA in healthy donors. The study ran its PCR with 60 Vbeta and 13 Jbeta primers. Some clones are missing from TCRdb's copy, which holds only in-frame ones; the method was immunoSEQ multiplex PCR. The repertoire holds 100,000 to 150,000 clones, with more than 80% as singletons. Study observations and caveats: HLA alleles showed associations with 16,951 TCR beta sequences in a later analysis, at a 0.05 false discovery rate. Later analysis demonstrated an association between a missense DCLRE1C variant and TCR beta V- and J-gene trimming.

Donors had nominal health at sampling but likely had unrecorded immune exposures. The CDR3 extends over 15 amino acids. CDR1 is SGHDN and CDR2 is FVKESK in the germline V gene. V dropped 2 bases and J dropped 10 bases, with 15 bases sitting between them. Worth noting for this clone: Its antigen remains unknown.

The specimen sequenced was PBMCs. This TCR was recovered from a woman between 35 and 50 years old in good health and CMV-seropositive. The rearrangement links TRBV14 to TRBJ1-6, with TRBD1 as a possible D gene (6 bases). The DNA of the CDR3 is TGTGCCAGCAGCCAAACGACAGGATTTGGGTCACCCCTCCACTTT. This codes for CASSQTTGFGSPLHF.